This T cell receptor (beta chain) was observed in a study of immune evolution from preneoplasia to lung adenocarcinoma. This clone was detected only a few times. What it binds is unknown. Using immunoSEQ multiplex PCR, the repertoire was profiled, and TCRdb retains in-frame clones only, with some absent. Of tens of thousands of clones in the sample, approximately 79% were seen once. V lost 1 base and J 3 bases, leaving 13 bases between the germline ends. Germline V gives CDR1 SGHTA, CDR2 FQGNSA. CDR3 length: 16 amino acids. Findings of the study overall: Top clone share appeared to fall from AAH through AIS, MIA, adenocarcinoma. Later-stage lesions appeared to have more T cells, more diversity, less clonality.

Material: FFPE invasive lung adenocarcinoma tissue. J is TRBJ2-4 and V is TRBV7-2, with D unclear. The TCR comes from a person in their 60s with lung adenocarcinoma. DNA of the CDR3: TGTGCCAGCAGCTTAGAGTCCGCTAGTGTCAAAAACATTCAGTACTTC. Its translation: CASSLESASVKNIQYF.